Listed below are T cell receptor beta chains from one sample, sequenced in a study of T-cell reconstitution after alpha-beta-depleted transplantation in children. Each CDR3 protein gets one entry after TCRdb re-called the PCR reads with MiXCR. The sample records fewer than 700,000 distinct CDR3 sequences, 13% being singletons. Specimen: PBMCs, mostly from graft donor cells, collected 360 days after TCRalphabeta/CD19-depleted stem cell transplant. The receptor source for this set is a male patient aged 10 to 17 who had a stem cell transplant for acute myeloid leukemia, so the T cells may come from the graft donor. The conserved cysteine and the conserved F or W are not part of the CDR3 here.

TRBJ2-2 TRBV7-2 ASSSESGVVVTGELF
TRBJ2-3 TRBV20-1 SAGGGQISPTGQSSTDTQY
TRBJ2-3 TRBV19 ASSIVGTQY
TRBJ1-2 TRBV20-1 SARDVAGLIYGYT
TRBJ2-7 TRBV12-3/TRBV12-4 ASSRSLEQY
TRBJ2-1 TRBV30 AQGVFSYNEQF
TRBJ2-5 TRBV7-8 ASSLGGLGDQETQY
TRBJ1-5 TRBV7-8 ASSQRDRNYSNQPQH
TRBJ1-4 TRBV2 ASSGQDEKLF
TRBJ2-2 TRBV29-1 SVDIYRGTGAYGELF
TRBJ2-1 TRBV12-3/TRBV12-4 ASNAREFSYNEQF
TRBJ2-1 TRBV20-1 SARGGSRISSRNEQF
TRBJ2-7 TRBV12-3/TRBV12-4 ASSLEWGEQY
TRBJ2-1 TRBV20-1 SAPHNEQF
TRBJ2-1 TRBV5-1 ASSMGLAGGSYNEQF
TRBJ2-5 TRBV4-3 ASSTRGRAGETQY
TRBJ1-1 TRBV12-3/TRBV12-4 ASSLGGFEAF
TRBJ2-3 TRBV6-5 ASSFGGISTDTQY
TRBJ2-7 TRBV21-1 ASIKTPQLGHYYLHYEQY
TRBJ2-1 TRBV20-1 CARDNPGTPTNEQF
TRBJ2-5 TRBV29-1 SVGGPRY
TRBJ1-2 TRBV5-1 ASSLWDGNYGYT